The next 29 T cell receptor beta chains were all read from a single sample in a study of blood T cell repertoires in COVID-19 (TCRdb year 2020). The library was built by means of the immunoSEQ multiplex PCR assay. TCRdb re-hosts the immuneACCESS table, in-frame sequences only. Its copies lack some clones; in the studies checked, an unresolved V gene accounts for under half of them, and the cause for the rest is not known. Within this sample are roughly 90,000 clones, with 85% to 90% of them counted one time only. The top ten hold 5.1% of the sample. Material: peripheral blood. Receptors were obtained from a middle-aged man with acute or convalescent COVID-19.

The chain combines TRBV7-2 with TRBJ1-6; no clear D. V lost 5 bases, J lost 7 bases, and 12 bases lay in between. CDR1 is SGHTA, CDR2 FQGNSA, per germline. The CDR3 contains 14 residues. CDR3 sequence reads: CASSLGHLNSPLHF. The CDR3 coding sequence is TGTGCCAGCAGCCTAGGGCATTTGAATTCACCCCTCCACTTT.

This clone has a handful of counts. The gene calls are TRBV6-1 and TRBJ1-6, with D uncertain. Trimming stripped 0 bases from V and 10 bases from J, with 13 bases between. Germline CDR1 reads MNHNS; CDR2 reads SASEGT. The CDR3 extends over 15 amino acids. The CDR3 DNA reads as TGTGCCAGCAGTGAAGCAAGACTACTCGGGTCACCCCTCCACTTT. Translated, it gives CASSEARLLGSPLHF.

This chain joins TRBV4-2 and TRBJ1-4; a possible D gene is TRBD1 (5 bases). The CDR3 totals 15 residues. Germline V gene data show CDR1 as LGHNA and CDR2 as YNFKEQ. V was pared by 1 base and J by 8 bases, with 14 bases between. The DNA for the CDR3 is TGTGCCAGCAGCCAAGGCCTGGACATCCGGGAAAAACTGTTTTTT. This translates into CASSQGLDIREKLFF.

The chain carries TRBV6-6 and TRBJ1-2; no reliable D call. The V gene's germline CDR1 is MNHNY and CDR2 SVGAGI (reference sequence). The germline V and J ends were trimmed by 3 bases and 8 bases, with 10 bases remaining between them. The CDR3 spans 12 residues. This CDR3 reads CASSYSTGGYTF. CDR3 nucleotides: TGTGCCAGCAGTTATTCTACGGGAGGCTACACCTTC.

The rearrangement uses TRBV19 and TRBJ1-4; TRBD1 is a possible D gene (6 bases). Germline assignment: CDR1 LNHDA and CDR2 SQIVND (reference sequence). The CDR3 totals 14 residues. V was pared by 3 bases and J by 8 bases, with 13 bases between. Here the CDR3 DNA reads TGTGCCAGTAGTATCTTACAGGGTAGCGAAAAACTGTTTTTT. This codes for CASSILQGSEKLFF.

The chain is built from TRBV27 and TRBJ1-2, with 11 bases identical to TRBD1. V was clipped by 5 bases and J by 4 bases; unmatched bases: 6. The CDR3 covers 15 residues. The germline gives CDR1 MNHEY, CDR2 SMNVEV (reference sequence). CDR3 nucleotide sequence: TGTGCCAGCAGTACCCGGGACAGGGGGGCCTATGGCTACACCTTC. This codes for CASSTRDRGAYGYTF.

J is TRBJ1-1 and V is TRBV5-1; D might be TRBD1 (6 bases). The germline V and J ends were trimmed by 5 bases and 4 bases, with 15 bases remaining between them. The CDR3 contains 14 residues. The germline V gene has CDR1 SGHRS and CDR2 YFSETQ. As DNA, the CDR3 is TGCGCCAGCAGAGAACAGGGTTCGAGCACTGAAGCTTTCTTT. Residues: CASREQGSSTEAFF.

In DNA form, the CDR3 reads TGTGCCAGCAGCATTGACAGGGTTTACGGGGAGCTGTTTTTT. Its protein is CASSIDRVYGELFF. The chain couples TRBV5-4 to TRBJ2-2; 7 bases match TRBD1. This CDR3 contains 14 residues. J was trimmed by 7 bases and V by 4 bases; bases with no gene match: 7. Germline V lookup: CDR1 SGHNT, CDR2 YYREEE (reference sequence).

The chain has TRBV18 and TRBJ1-4, with D possibly matching TRBD1 (5 bases). This CDR3 region has 16 residues. V was cut by 3 bases and J by 4 bases, with 15 bases left in between. Germline CDR1 and CDR2: KGHSH and LQKENI. The CDR3 spells CASSPRQDRNNEKLFF. The CDR3 coding sequence is TGTGCCAGCTCACCGCGACAAGACAGAAATAATGAAAAACTGTTTTTT.

There are a few counts of this clone. The chain recombines TRBV30 with TRBJ1-6; 7 nucleotides line up with TRBD1. This CDR3 has 14 amino acids. V lost 4 bases to trimming and J lost 7 bases; unmatched junction nucleotides: 7. Germline assignment: CDR1 GTSNPN and CDR2 SVGIG (reference sequence). As DNA, the CDR3 is TGTGCCTGGAACCTCGGGACAGCCAATTCACCCCTCCACTTT. Amino acid sequence: CAWNLGTANSPLHF.

The chain has TRBV29-1 and TRBJ2-2; 8 bases map to TRBD2. The junction had 5 bases not matched to a gene; V was cut back by 1 base and J by 7 bases. CDR3 length: 14 residues. Germline CDR1 and CDR2: SQVTM and ANQGSEA. The CDR3 sequence: CSVEVGLEGGELFF. The CDR3 coding sequence is TGCAGCGTTGAAGTGGGACTAGAAGGCGGGGAGCTGTTTTTT.

This clone was seen a single time. The chain joins TRBV6-1 to TRBJ1-5, with D unclear. Germline V gene sequence: CDR1 MNHNS, CDR2 SASEGT. V shed 3 bases and J shed 5 bases, with 5 bases lying between them. The CDR3 is 12 amino acids. The CDR3 sequence is CASSDRYQPQHF. The CDR3 DNA follows: TGTGCCAGCAGTGACAGGTATCAGCCCCAGCATTTT.

This clone was seen a few times. V is TRBV11-3 and J is TRBJ2-1; 8 bases are a match to TRBD2. Germline assignment: CDR1 SGHNT and CDR2 YENEEA. This CDR3 is built from 13 residues. Losses at the gene ends were 6 bases for V and 7 bases for J; bases not matched to a gene: 5. The CDR3 nucleotides are TGTGCCAGCAGTTCGTCTAGCGGGAATGAGCAGTTCTTC. Residues: CASSSSSGNEQFF.

The J gene is TRBJ1-2, the V gene TRBV4-1; the D is unclear. Germline V gene data show CDR1 as MGHRA and CDR2 as YSYEKL. The V and J ends lost 5 bases and 4 bases respectively, with 11 bases between them. This CDR3 is 13 amino acids long. The CDR3 reads CASSVRGSYGYTF. As DNA, the CDR3 is TGCGCCAGCAGCGTTCGAGGAAGCTATGGCTACACCTTC.

The chain couples TRBV9 to TRBJ1-4; D is undetermined. This CDR3 comprises 14 residues. Germline V gene data show CDR1 as SGDLS and CDR2 as YYNGEE. V gave up 3 bases and J gave up 12 bases, with 18 bases separating them. The CDR3 protein is CASSALNPTGELFF. As DNA, the CDR3 is TGTGCCAGCAGCGCCTTGAATCCGACCGGGGAACTGTTTTTT.

The CDR3 DNA sequence: TGCGCCAGCAGAGTACCGGGGACCGGGGAGCTGTTTTTT. Protein product: CASRVPGTGELFF. The chain combines TRBV5-1 with TRBJ2-2, with D possibly being TRBD2 (5 bases). Germline V lookup: CDR1 SGHRS, CDR2 YFSETQ. Trimming shortened V by 5 bases and J by 5 bases, and 10 bases separated the two germline ends. This CDR3 region has 13 residues. The whole variable domain, filled in from reference TRBV5-1 and TRBJ2-2, reads KAGVTQTPRYLIKTRGQQVTLSCSPISGHRSVSWYQQTPGQGLQFLFEYFSETQRNKGNFPGRFSGRQFSNSRSEMNVSTLELGDSALYLCASRVPGTGELFFGEGSRLTVL.

The V call is TRBV27, the J call TRBJ1-2, with D tentatively TRBD1 (5 bases). The length of the CDR3 is 15 residues. Germline assignment: CDR1 MNHEY and CDR2 SMNVEV (reference sequence). V gave up 7 bases and J gave up 4 bases, with 19 bases separating them. CDR3 residues: CASKPGGAGSYGYTF. As DNA, the CDR3 is TGTGCCAGCAAACCCGGCGGGGCGGGGTCCTATGGCTACACCTTC.

This chain connects TRBV7-2 to TRBJ2-3; 12 bases are a match to TRBD2. CDR1 and CDR2 from the germline V gene are SGHTA and FQGNSA. V lost 2 bases to trimming and J lost 3 bases; unmatched junction nucleotides: 9. CDR3 length equals 18 residues. In DNA form, the CDR3 reads TGTGCCAGCAGCTTACTAGCGGGGGGGCCCCTTGGAACAGATACGCAGTATTTT. This sequence encodes CASSLLAGGPLGTDTQYF.

The CDR3 DNA is TGTGCCAGCTCTGTCGGGGGGAATCAGCCCCAGCATTTT. Translating gives CASSVGGNQPQHF. J is TRBJ1-5 and V is TRBV18; D may be TRBD1 (5 bases). Per germline, CDR1 KGHSH and CDR2 LQKENI. The CDR3 consists of 13 residues. V lost 6 bases and J 4 bases, leaving 10 bases between the germline ends. The variable domain in full, with the rest retrieved from reference TRBV18 and TRBJ1-5, is NAGVMQNPRHLVRRRGQEARLRCSPMKGHSHVYWYRQLPEEGLKFMVYLQKENIIDESGMPKERFSAEFPKEGPSILRIQQVVRGDSAAYFCASSVGGNQPQHFGDGTRLSIL.

The chain recombines TRBV5-8 with TRBJ2-6, with a weak D call TRBD1 (5 bases). The CDR3 sequence is 16 residues long. Germline lookup yields CDR1 SGHTS and CDR2 YDEGEE. Deletions cut 0 bases from V and 3 bases from J, with 10 bases between. CDR3 bases: TGTGCCAGCAGCTTGGGGGGCTTCGTTGGGGCCAACGTCCTGACTTTC. Translation: CASSLGGFVGANVLTF.

The chain carries TRBV19 and TRBJ2-2; TRBD2 might be the D (6 bases). The CDR3 covers 17 residues. V lost 3 bases and J lost 3, with 17 bases in between. The V gene's germline CDR1 is LNHDA and CDR2 SQIVND (reference sequence). CDR3 DNA: TGTGCCAGTAGTATGGGGGGTAGGGGATCTGACACCGGGGAGCTGTTTTTT. Its protein product is CASSMGGRGSDTGELFF.

V and J are TRBV5-1 and TRBJ2-6, with 8 bases identical to TRBD1. Germline V gene data show CDR1 as SGHRS and CDR2 as YFSETQ. The CDR3 contains 19 residues. V lost 5 bases to trimming and J lost 1 base; unmatched junction nucleotides: 14. CDR3 region: CASSSERGQGISGANVLTF. The CDR3 nucleotides are TGCGCCAGCAGTTCCGAAAGAGGACAGGGAATATCTGGGGCCAACGTCCTGACTTTC. Together with reference TRBV5-1 and TRBJ2-6, the CDR3 gives the full variable domain: KAGVTQTPRYLIKTRGQQVTLSCSPISGHRSVSWYQQTPGQGLQFLFEYFSETQRNKGNFPGRFSGRQFSNSRSEMNVSTLELGDSALYLCASSSERGQGISGANVLTFGAGSRLTVL.

V and J are TRBV12-3 or TRBV12-4 and TRBJ2-7, with D possibly matching TRBD1 (8 bases). V dropped 7 bases and J dropped 7 bases, with 14 bases sitting between them. The CDR3 spans 12 residues. In DNA, the CDR3 is TGTGCCAGCAAAATACAGGGGGGGGAGCAGTACTTC. Translation: CASKIQGGEQYF.

This clone has just a few counts. This same CDR3 is encoded by further DNA sequences in the sample. The chain links TRBV30 to TRBJ1-3; a weak D match, TRBD1 (6 bases). Per germline, CDR1 GTSNPN and CDR2 SVGIG (reference sequence). The V end was cut by 3 bases, the J end by 2 bases, with 8 bases between. This CDR3 comprises 13 residues. In DNA form, the CDR3 reads TGTGCCTGGAGAAACAGGGCTGGAAACACCATATATTTT. Translated: CAWRNRAGNTIYF.

This rearrangement joins TRBV12-3 or TRBV12-4 to TRBJ1-1, with D tentatively TRBD1 (6 bases). Trimming stripped 7 bases from V and 10 bases from J, with 13 bases between. The CDR3 is 11 residues long. The chain's CDR3 is CASTFRGGAFF. The CDR3, as DNA: TGTGCCAGCACCTTTAGGGGGGGAGCTTTCTTT.

CDR3 protein: CASSSSQGANTIYF. CDR3 sequence (DNA): TGCGCCAGCAGCTCCTCACAGGGGGCGAACACCATATATTTT. The V call is TRBV5-1, the J call TRBJ1-3, with 9 bases that match TRBD1. Germline-derived CDR1 and CDR2 are SGHRS and YFSETQ. The CDR3 runs to 14 residues. With 3 bases clipped from V and 7 bases from J, the junction kept 5 bases outside the gene matches.

The chain joins TRBV19 to TRBJ1-5; no reliable D call. V lost 8 bases, J lost 7 bases, and 18 bases lay in between. The CDR3 has 14 residues. Germline V lookup: CDR1 LNHDA, CDR2 SQIVND (reference sequence). The CDR3 spells CASCPTNTGQPQHF. As DNA, the CDR3 is TGTGCCAGTTGCCCAACGAACACGGGACAGCCCCAGCATTTT.

This sequence joins TRBV12-5 and TRBJ2-1, with a tentative D call TRBD1 (6 bases). This CDR3 comprises 16 residues. The V gene's germline CDR1 is LGHNT and CDR2 FRNRAP. V dropped 2 bases and J dropped 9 bases, with 20 bases sitting between them. The CDR3: CASGLPQITGIGEQFF. The CDR3, as DNA: TGTGCTAGTGGTTTGCCCCAAATAACAGGGATCGGTGAGCAGTTCTTC.

The DNA of the CDR3 is TGCGCCAGCAGCTTAAGCGGGAGGGCCTACGAGCAGTACTTC. Its translation is CASSLSGRAYEQYF. This chain joins TRBV5-1 and TRBJ2-7; 10 bases line up with TRBD2. The CDR3 is 14 residues long. Germline CDR1 and CDR2: SGHRS and YFSETQ. V trimming: 2 bases; J trimming: 2 bases; junction bases outside the gene matches: 1. Together with reference TRBV5-1 and TRBJ2-7, the CDR3 gives the full variable domain: KAGVTQTPRYLIKTRGQQVTLSCSPISGHRSVSWYQQTPGQGLQFLFEYFSETQRNKGNFPGRFSGRQFSNSRSEMNVSTLELGDSALYLCASSLSGRAYEQYFGPGTRLTVT.